This TCR beta chain came from a study of neurological immune-mediated disorders. Study findings and constraints: There were no CDR3 amino acid sequences shared by expanded clones across subjects, a result suggesting private repertoires in all groups.

The cDNA was synthesized by 5'RACE incorporating 10-nucleotide random UMIs. Over 160 million TCR-beta sequences from 15-18 subjects were obtained in each sequencing run. TCRdb itself ran the 5' RACE reads through MiXCR, one entry per CDR3 protein. The sample comprises about 59,000 distinct CDR3 sequences, about 24% of which are singletons, and over 4.5% rests with the top ten. The CDR3 has 13 residues. Germline V gene data show CDR1 as SQVTM and CDR2 as ANQGSEA. Between the trimmed V and J ends, which lost 5 bases and 6 bases, there was a span of 14 bases. Time point in this sample: technical triplicate 2. The study built unsorted libraries from 2 million PBMCs kept at -80 C. This clonotype was seen ten or more times. Its antigen remains unidentified.

The specimen sequenced was PBMCs. The TCR was taken from a man aged 60-69 years with HTLV-1-associated myelopathy (HAM/TSP). The chain joins TRBV29-1 to TRBJ1-5, with a possible D match to TRBD1 (5 bases). CDR3 nucleotide sequence: TGCAGCGTTCGGGACGGTCCGGGTCAGCCCCAGCATTTT. It is translated as CSVRDGPGQPQHF.